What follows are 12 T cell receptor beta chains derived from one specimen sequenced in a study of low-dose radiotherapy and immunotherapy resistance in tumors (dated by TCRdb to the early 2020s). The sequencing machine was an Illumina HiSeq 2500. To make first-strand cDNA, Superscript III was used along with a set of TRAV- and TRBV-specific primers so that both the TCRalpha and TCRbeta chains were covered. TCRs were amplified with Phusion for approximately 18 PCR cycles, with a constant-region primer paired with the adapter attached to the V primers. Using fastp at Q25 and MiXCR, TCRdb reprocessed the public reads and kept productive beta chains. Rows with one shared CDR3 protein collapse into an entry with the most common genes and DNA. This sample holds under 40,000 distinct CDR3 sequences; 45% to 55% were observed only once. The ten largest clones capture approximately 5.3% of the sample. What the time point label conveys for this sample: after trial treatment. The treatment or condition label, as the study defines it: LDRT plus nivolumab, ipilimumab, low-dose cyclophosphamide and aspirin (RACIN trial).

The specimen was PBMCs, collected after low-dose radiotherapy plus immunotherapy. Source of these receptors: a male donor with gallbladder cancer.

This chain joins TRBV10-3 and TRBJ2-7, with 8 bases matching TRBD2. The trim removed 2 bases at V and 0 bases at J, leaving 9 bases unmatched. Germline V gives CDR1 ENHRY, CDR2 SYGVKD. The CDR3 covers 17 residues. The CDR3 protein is CAISEIIETSVSYEQYF. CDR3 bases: TGTGCCATCAGTGAGATTATTGAGACTAGCGTCTCCTACGAGCAGTACTTC.

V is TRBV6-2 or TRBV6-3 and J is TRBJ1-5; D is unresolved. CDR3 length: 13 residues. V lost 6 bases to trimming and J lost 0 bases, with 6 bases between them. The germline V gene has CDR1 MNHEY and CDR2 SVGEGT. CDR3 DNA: TGTGCCAGCAGACTCGATAGCAATCAGCCCCAGCATTTT. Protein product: CASRLDSNQPQHF.

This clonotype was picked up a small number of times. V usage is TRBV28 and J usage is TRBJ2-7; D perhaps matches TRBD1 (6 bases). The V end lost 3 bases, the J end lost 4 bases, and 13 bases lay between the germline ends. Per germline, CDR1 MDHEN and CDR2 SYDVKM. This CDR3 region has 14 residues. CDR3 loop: CASSFTGFWYEQYF. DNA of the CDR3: TGTGCCAGCAGTTTCACAGGGTTTTGGTACGAGCAGTACTTC.

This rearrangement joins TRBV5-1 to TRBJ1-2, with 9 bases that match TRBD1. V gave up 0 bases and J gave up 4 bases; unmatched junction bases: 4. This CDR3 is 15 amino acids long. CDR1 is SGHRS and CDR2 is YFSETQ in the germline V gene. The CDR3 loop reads CASSLGDRDGYGYTF. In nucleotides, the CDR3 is TGCGCCAGCAGCTTGGGGGACAGGGATGGCTATGGCTACACCTTC.

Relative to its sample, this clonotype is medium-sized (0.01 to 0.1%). The CDR3 region has the DNA TGTGCCAGCAGACCCTGGGGGGACTGGCAAGAGACCCAGTACTTC. This codes for CASRPWGDWQETQYF. This sequence joins TRBV7-9 and TRBJ2-5, with a tentative D call TRBD2 (6 bases). CDR3 size: 15 residues. In germline, CDR1 is SEHNR, CDR2 FQNEAQ (reference sequence). The ends were cut back, 6 bases at V and 2 bases at J, with 16 bases in the middle. The variable domain in full, completed from reference TRBV7-9 and TRBJ2-5, reads DTGVSQNPRHKITKRGQNVTFRCDPISEHNRLYWYRQTLGQGPEFLTYFQNEAQLEKSRLLSDRFSAERPKGSFSTLEIQRTEQGDSAMYLCASRPWGDWQETQYFGPGTRLLVL.

The CDR3, as DNA: TGTGCCAGCAGTACCAGGGACGCCGCCGAGCAGTACTTC. This codes for CASSTRDAAEQYF. This chain joins TRBV12-3 or TRBV12-4 and TRBJ2-7, with D perhaps assigned TRBD1 or TRBD2 (5 bases each). The germline V and J ends were trimmed by 5 bases and 6 bases, with 14 bases remaining between them. The CDR3 length is 13 residues.

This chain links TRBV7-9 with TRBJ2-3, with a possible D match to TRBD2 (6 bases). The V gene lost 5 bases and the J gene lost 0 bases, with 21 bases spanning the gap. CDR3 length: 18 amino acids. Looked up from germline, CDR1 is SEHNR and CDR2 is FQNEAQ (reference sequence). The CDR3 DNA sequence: TGTGCCAGCAGCCCCACCCGTCGTGGGAGGACTAGCACAGATACGCAGTATTTT. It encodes CASSPTRRGRTSTDTQYF.

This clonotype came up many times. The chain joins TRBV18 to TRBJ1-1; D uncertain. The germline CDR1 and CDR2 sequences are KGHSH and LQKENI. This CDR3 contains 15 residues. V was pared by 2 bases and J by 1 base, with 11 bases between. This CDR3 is CASSPATGPNTEAFF. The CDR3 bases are TGTGCCAGCTCACCAGCGACTGGACCGAACACTGAAGCTTTCTTT.

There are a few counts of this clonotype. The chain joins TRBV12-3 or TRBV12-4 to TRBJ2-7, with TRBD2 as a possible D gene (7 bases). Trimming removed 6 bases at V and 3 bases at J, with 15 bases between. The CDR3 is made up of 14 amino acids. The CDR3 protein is CASSKRGADYEQYF. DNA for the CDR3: TGTGCCAGCAGCAAACGGGGGGCCGACTACGAGCAGTACTTC.

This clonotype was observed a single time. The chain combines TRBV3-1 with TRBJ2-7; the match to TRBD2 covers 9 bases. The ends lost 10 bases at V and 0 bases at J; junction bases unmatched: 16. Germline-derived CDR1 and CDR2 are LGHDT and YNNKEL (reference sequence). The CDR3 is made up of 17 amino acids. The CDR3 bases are TGTGCCATCAGTGAGGCGGGAGGGGAGACTACCTCCTACGAGCAGTACTTC. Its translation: CAISEAGGETTSYEQYF.

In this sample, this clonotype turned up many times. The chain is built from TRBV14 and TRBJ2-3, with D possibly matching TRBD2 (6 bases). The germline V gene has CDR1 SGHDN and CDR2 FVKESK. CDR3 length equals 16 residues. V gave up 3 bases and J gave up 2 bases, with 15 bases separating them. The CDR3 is CASSHRWRGITDTQYF. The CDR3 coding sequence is TGTGCCAGCAGCCACCGTTGGAGGGGAATCACAGATACGCAGTATTTT.

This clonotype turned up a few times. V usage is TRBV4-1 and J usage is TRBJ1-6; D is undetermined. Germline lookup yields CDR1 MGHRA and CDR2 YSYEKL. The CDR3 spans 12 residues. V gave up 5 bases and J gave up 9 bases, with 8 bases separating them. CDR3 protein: CASSFDVSPLHF. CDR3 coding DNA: TGCGCCAGCAGCTTCGACGTTTCACCCCTCCACTTT.